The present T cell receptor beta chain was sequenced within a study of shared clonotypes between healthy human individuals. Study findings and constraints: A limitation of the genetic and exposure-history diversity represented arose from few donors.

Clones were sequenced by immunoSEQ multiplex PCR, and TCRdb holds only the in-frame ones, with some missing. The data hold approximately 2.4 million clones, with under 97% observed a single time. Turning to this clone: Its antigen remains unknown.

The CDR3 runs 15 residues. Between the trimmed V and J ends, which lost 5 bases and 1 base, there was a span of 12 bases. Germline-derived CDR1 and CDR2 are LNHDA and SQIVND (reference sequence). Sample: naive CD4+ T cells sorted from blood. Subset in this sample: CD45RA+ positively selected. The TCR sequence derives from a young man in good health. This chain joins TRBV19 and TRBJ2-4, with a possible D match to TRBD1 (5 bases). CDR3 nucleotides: TGTGCCAGTAGTGTCCAGGGTGCCGCCAAAAACATTCAGTACTTC. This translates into CASSVQGAAKNIQYF.